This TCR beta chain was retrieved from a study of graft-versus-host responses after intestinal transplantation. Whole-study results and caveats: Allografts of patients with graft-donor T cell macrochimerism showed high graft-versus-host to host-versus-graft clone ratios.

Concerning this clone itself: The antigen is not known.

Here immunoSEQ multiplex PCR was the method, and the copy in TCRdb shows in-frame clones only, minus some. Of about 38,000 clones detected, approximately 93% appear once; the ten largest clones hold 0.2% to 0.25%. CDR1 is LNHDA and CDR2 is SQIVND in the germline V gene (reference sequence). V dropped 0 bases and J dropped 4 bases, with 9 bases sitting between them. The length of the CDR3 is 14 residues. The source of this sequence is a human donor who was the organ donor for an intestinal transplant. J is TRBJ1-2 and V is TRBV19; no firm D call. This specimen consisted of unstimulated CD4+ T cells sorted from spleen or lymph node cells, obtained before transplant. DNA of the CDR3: TGTGCCAGTAGTATAGAGGAACCGTTCTATGGCTACACCTTC. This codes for CASSIEEPFYGYTF.